Here is one T cell receptor beta chain with its context. Its antigen is as yet unknown. These data originate in a study of cytomegalovirus exposure and HLA in healthy donors. Study at large: Within an early data release were about 80 million unique TCRs drawn from HLA-typed donors.

Broader study findings: Immune exposure information comprised only CMV serostatus.

Germline CDR1 is SGHRS and CDR2 is YFSETQ. The CDR3 spans 13 residues. The V gene lost 0 bases and the J gene lost 9 bases, with 10 bases spanning the gap. Primers: 60 Vbeta forward and 13 Jbeta reverse. In the authors' workflow: The authors later counted approximately 80 million unique TCR beta chains, roughly 10 million of them shared. Some clones are missing from TCRdb's copy, which holds only in-frame ones; the method was immunoSEQ multiplex PCR. V, J and clone size are those of that table, while D and trimming were read from the DNA. The sample holds 120,000 to 150,000 clones, about 82% seen once.

Sequencing was carried out using PBMCs. This receptor was taken from a male donor in good health and CMV-seronegative. The chain employs TRBV5-1 and TRBJ2-1; D not resolved. For the CDR3, the DNA is TGCGCCAGCAGCTTGGGAGGTCGGGTTGAGCAGTTCTTC. Protein product: CASSLGGRVEQFF.